The table lists the clone carrying this TCR beta chain with many counts. The diagnoses drew upon clinical symptoms, serum thyroxine and TRAb, thyroid ultrasound and orbital computed tomography. The PBMCs studied were ones that came from 10 ml fresh peripheral blood. Germline lookup yields CDR1 MDHEN and CDR2 SYDVKM. V lost 7 bases and J 2 bases, leaving 18 bases between the germline ends. This CDR3 comprises 15 residues. Amplified TCR beta CDR3 regions came from RNA transcripts. RT-PCR in the first round (using the HTBI primer set) targeted the TCR CDR3. TCRdb reprocessed the multiplex PCR reads with MiXCR, giving one entry per CDR3 protein. The repertoire consists of some 650,000 distinct CDR3 sequences, with roughly a sixth occurring once and the leading ten covering less than 3.5%. This entry belongs to a study of T cells in Graves' hyperthyroidism and ophthalmopathy.

V gene TRBV28 combines with J gene TRBJ2-7; no firm D call. The clonotype originates from a woman aged 40 to 49 with Graves' ophthalmopathy. Sequencing was carried out using blood. The CDR3 sequence is CASTESRLRTYEQYF. The DNA for the CDR3 is TGTGCCAGCACCGAATCGAGACTGAGGACCTACGAGCAGTACTTC.